This T cell receptor (beta chain) was sequenced in a study of blood T cell repertoires in COVID-19. As for the study in general: Material from acute and convalescent COVID-19 was sourced from the United States, Italy and Spain. PBMCs, B-cell-depleted T cells, or T cells were the source of the cDNA or gDNA that made up the material.

The CDR3 is made up of 15 amino acids. V lost 2 bases to trimming and J lost 9 bases; unmatched junction nucleotides: 8. Per germline, CDR1 LGHDT and CDR2 YNNKEL (reference sequence). In the authors' methods: Estimates of nucleated cell counts were drawn from the amplification of reference gene primers. Clones were read by immunoSEQ multiplex PCR, and TCRdb kept only the in-frame ones, dropping some. Clone size and V and J calls were adopted from that table, with D and trimming inferred from the DNA. The sample has 250,000 to 300,000 clones; about 85% are singletons. The receptor was derived from a woman in her fifties or sixties who had recovered from COVID-19. Sequencing was done on a sample of peripheral blood. J is TRBJ2-1 and V is TRBV3-1 (or the pseudogene TRBV3-2), with 9 bases aligning to TRBD2. CDR3 coding DNA: TGTGCCAGCAGCCAACCGGGACTAGCTCACGGTGAGCAGTTCTTC. This gives the protein CASSQPGLAHGEQFF.